These 3 T cell receptor beta chains were sequenced from one sample in a study of cytomegalovirus exposure and HLA in healthy donors. Vbeta (60) and Jbeta (13) primers were used in the PCR. Clones were sequenced by immunoSEQ multiplex PCR, and TCRdb holds only the in-frame ones, with some missing. The data contain around 150,000 clones, roughly 80% of them seen just once; the ten biggest clones take up roughly 3.6%. The sequenced material came from PBMCs. The receptors were gathered from a human donor in good health.

This sequence joins TRBV25-1 and TRBJ1-4; a possible D gene is TRBD1 (5 bases). CDR1 MGHDK and CDR2 SYGVNS come from the germline V gene. This CDR3 has 17 amino acids. The ends were cut back, 6 bases at V and 0 bases at J, with 17 bases in the middle. The CDR3 nucleotides are TGTGCCAGCAGCGATAATCAGGGTAATCCAACTAATGAAAAACTGTTTTTT. Encoded protein: CASSDNQGNPTNEKLFF.

This clone was seen just once. The CDR3 DNA sequence: TGTGCCACCAGCGCTGTAGGGGGTTATCAGCCCCAGCATTTT. Amino acids: CATSAVGGYQPQHF. The chain has TRBV15 and TRBJ1-5; TRBD1 is a possible D gene (6 bases). Germline V lookup: CDR1 LNHNV, CDR2 YYDKDF (reference sequence). The CDR3 totals 14 residues. Trimming cost V 5 bases and J 5 bases, with 13 bases left between them.

The V call is TRBV5-1, the J call TRBJ2-1; the match to TRBD2 covers 9 bases. CDR1 and CDR2 from the germline V gene are SGHRS and YFSETQ. The CDR3 is 15 residues long. V was clipped by 4 bases and J by 8 bases; unmatched bases: 10. The CDR3 is CASSQGGRAEDEQFF. CDR3 DNA sequence: TGCGCCAGCAGCCAGGGCGGGAGGGCGGAGGATGAGCAGTTCTTC. Complete variable domain (other parts from reference TRBV5-1 and TRBJ2-1): KAGVTQTPRYLIKTRGQQVTLSCSPISGHRSVSWYQQTPGQGLQFLFEYFSETQRNKGNFPGRFSGRQFSNSRSEMNVSTLELGDSALYLCASSQGGRAEDEQFFGPGTRLTVL.